Below, 18 T cell receptor beta chains from the same sample are listed, as sequenced in a study of response to subunit inactivated influenza vaccine. TCRdb itself ran the RT-PCR reads through MiXCR, one entry per CDR3 protein. The sample carries more than 150,000 distinct CDR3 sequences, approximately 11% recorded once. Sequencing used CD8+ T cells sorted from PBMCs, obtained roughly 24 months after vaccination. Source of these receptors: a man in his fifties or sixties who received an inactivated influenza vaccine.

This clonotype was seen repeatedly, ten times or more. The chain employs TRBV12-3 or TRBV12-4 and TRBJ2-1; TRBD1 or TRBD2 may be the D gene (6 bases each). This CDR3 region has 15 residues. The V and J ends lost 2 bases and 8 bases respectively, with 16 bases between them. The CDR3 DNA sequence: TGTGCCAGCAGTTTAATGGCGGGACAAGTCGATGAGCAGTTCTTC. It is translated as CASSLMAGQVDEQFF.

In this sample, this clonotype turned up many times. This chain links TRBV28 with TRBJ1-1; D remains ambiguous. V lost 7 bases and J 6 bases, leaving 12 bases between the germline ends. CDR3 size: 12 residues. Germline assignment: CDR1 MDHEN and CDR2 SYDVKM. The CDR3 loop reads CASTRIRAEAFF. In DNA, the CDR3 is TGTGCCAGCACCCGTATAAGGGCTGAAGCTTTCTTT.

There are a few counts of this clonotype. The chain recombines TRBV12-3 or TRBV12-4 with TRBJ2-5; 9 positions agree with TRBD1. This CDR3 region has 16 residues. After removal of 5 bases from V and 5 bases from J, the junction contained 12 bases not matched to a gene. DNA for the CDR3: TGTGCCAGCAGTGCCCCTAGGACAGGGGCGGATGAGACCCAGTACTTC. It encodes CASSAPRTGADETQYF.

Only a few counts were recorded for this clonotype. The V call is TRBV7-3, the J call TRBJ2-1; 12 bases agree with TRBD2. Germline trimming cut 5 bases from V and 16 bases from J; bases unmatched to any gene: 18. Per the germline V gene, CDR1 is SGHTA and CDR2 is FQGTGA. The CDR3 runs to 16 residues. The CDR3 loop reads CASSHPHTTSGSLAFF. The CDR3 DNA is TGTGCCAGCAGCCACCCTCATACGACTAGCGGGAGTTTGGCTTTCTTC.

This clonotype was picked up many times. The V call is TRBV9, the J call TRBJ1-1; no clear D gene. Trimming removed 0 bases at V and 4 bases at J, with 10 bases between. The V gene's germline CDR1 is SGDLS and CDR2 YYNGEE. The CDR3 contains 14 residues. CDR3 bases: TGTGCCAGCAGCGTAGTATCCCCGGGCACTGAAGCTTTCTTT. It encodes CASSVVSPGTEAFF.

In its sample, this clonotype was seen a few times. Written as DNA, the CDR3 is TGTGCCAGCAGTCCACCCACCCATGGCTACACCTTC. It specifies CASSPPTHGYTF. This chain connects TRBV28 to TRBJ1-2, with D unclear. The CDR3 is made up of 12 amino acids. Germline V gene data show CDR1 as MDHEN and CDR2 as SYDVKM. The V gene lost 5 bases and the J gene lost 6 bases, with 10 bases spanning the gap.

This clonotype was recorded many times. This chain connects TRBV4-3 to TRBJ2-7, with 9 bases that match TRBD2. Germline CDR1 and CDR2: LGHNA and YSLEER. V dropped 0 bases and J dropped 5; count of bases not matched to a gene: 8. This CDR3 comprises 16 residues. The CDR3 protein is CASSQDTIAGANEQYF. The CDR3 DNA reads as TGCGCCAGCAGCCAAGATACGATAGCGGGAGCAAACGAGCAGTACTTC.

This clonotype appeared many times. CDR3 in amino acids: CASSLGLTRGMETQYF. The CDR3 bases are TGTGCCAGCAGCTTAGGCTTGACTCGGGGTATGGAGACCCAGTACTTC. The chain links TRBV11-2 to TRBJ2-5; D perhaps matches TRBD2 (5 bases). The V and J ends lost 1 base and 5 bases respectively, with 17 bases between them. Germline V lookup: CDR1 SGHAT, CDR2 FQNNGV. The CDR3 is 16 amino acids.

The gene calls are TRBV9 and TRBJ2-2, with 8 bases that match TRBD1. Germline CDR1 SGDLS, CDR2 YYNGEE. V shed 8 bases, J shed 1 base, and the junction held 10 bases outside the gene matches. The CDR3 consists of 16 residues. Written as DNA, the CDR3 is TGTGCCAGTCATTCCAGGGGGCGGGAGAACACCGGGGAGCTGTTTTTT. Protein product: CASHSRGRENTGELFF. The full variable domain, completed using reference TRBV9 and TRBJ2-2, is DSGVTQTPKHLITATGQRVTLRCSPRSGDLSVYWYQQSLDQGLQFLIQYYNGEERAKGNILERFSAQQFPDLHSELNLSSLELGDSALYFCASHSRGRENTGELFFGEGSRLTVL.

Only a few counts were recorded for this clonotype. V and J are TRBV7-8 and TRBJ2-1; TRBD2 is a possible D gene (7 bases). The germline CDR1 and CDR2 sequences are SGHVS and FQNEAQ. The CDR3 is made up of 17 amino acids. Trimming took 0 bases from V and 4 from J, leaving 16 bases between them. The CDR3 region is CASSLAQAGALYNEQFF. CDR3 DNA: TGTGCCAGCAGCTTAGCGCAGGCGGGGGCCTTATACAATGAGCAGTTCTTC.

The DNA for the CDR3 is TGTGCCAGCAGTTACGACCGGGAGACCCAGTACTTC. Encoded protein: CASSYDRETQYF. The chain links TRBV6-2 or TRBV6-3 to TRBJ2-5; no clear D gene. Trimming stripped 2 bases from V and 5 bases from J, with 6 bases between. This CDR3 has 12 amino acids. Germline V gene sequence: CDR1 MNHEY, CDR2 SVGEGT.

This clonotype was seen repeatedly, ten times or more. The rearrangement links TRBV24-1 to TRBJ2-1, with TRBD1 matching over 10 bases. This CDR3 comprises 18 residues. V lost 5 bases to trimming and J lost 1 base; unmatched junction nucleotides: 10. Germline V gene data show CDR1 as KGHDR and CDR2 as SFDVKD. The CDR3 loop reads CATSGDRGKGLSYNEQFF. The CDR3 DNA reads as TGTGCCACCAGTGGGGACAGGGGTAAAGGATTGTCCTACAATGAGCAGTTCTTC.

This clonotype occurred a few times. The chain employs TRBV20-1 and TRBJ2-7, with 12 bases matching TRBD2. This CDR3 region has 14 residues. V was pared by 1 base and J by 6 bases, with 4 bases of the junction left unmatched. Germline lookup yields CDR1 DFQATT and CDR2 SNEGSKA (reference sequence). CDR3 in amino acids: CSARASGRASEQYF. The CDR3 DNA reads as TGCAGTGCTAGAGCTAGCGGGAGGGCCTCCGAGCAGTACTTC.

CDR3 in amino acids: CASSERSDYNEQFF. DNA for the CDR3: TGCGCCAGCAGTGAGAGGTCAGACTACAATGAGCAGTTCTTC. The chain carries TRBV10-2 and TRBJ2-1; no firm D call. This CDR3 comprises 14 residues. Trimming took 2 bases from V and 3 from J, leaving 8 bases between them. Looked up from germline, CDR1 is WSHSY and CDR2 is SAAADI.

This clonotype was found a few times. The genes are TRBV27 and TRBJ1-1; D gene unclear. The germline V and J ends were trimmed by 3 bases and 0 bases, with 8 bases remaining between them. Germline-derived CDR1 and CDR2 are MNHEY and SMNVEV (reference sequence). The CDR3 is 14 amino acids. The CDR3 loop reads CASSLGSMNTEAFF. The CDR3 coding sequence is TGTGCCAGCAGTTTGGGCAGTATGAACACTGAAGCTTTCTTT.

This chain links TRBV6-1 with TRBJ1-1; D remains unclear. V was cut by 6 bases and J by 2 bases, with 10 bases left in between. Germline CDR1 and CDR2: MNHNS and SASEGT. This CDR3 has 13 residues. The DNA for the CDR3 is TGTGCCAGCAGCCCCGGGATAAACACTGAAGCTTTCTTT. Translated, it gives CASSPGINTEAFF.

This clonotype appeared a few times. V gene TRBV9 combines with J gene TRBJ2-1; no clear D gene. The CDR3 length is 14 residues. With 4 bases removed from V and 2 bases from J, the gap between germline ends came to 10 bases. Germline V lookup: CDR1 SGDLS, CDR2 YYNGEE. The CDR3 region is CASSPDPPYNEQFF. CDR3 nucleotides: TGTGCCAGCAGCCCGGACCCACCCTACAATGAGCAGTTCTTC.

This clonotype was recorded a few times. This sequence joins TRBV6-2 or TRBV6-3 and TRBJ2-7; unclear D gene. This CDR3 is built from 14 residues. V was pared by 7 bases and J by 7 bases, with 20 bases between. Germline V gene sequence: CDR1 MNHEY, CDR2 SVGEGT. The CDR3 nucleotides read TGTGCCAGCACGTCGGGTTTAGCTCGTGGGGAGCAGTACTTC. It is translated as CASTSGLARGEQYF.